These T cell receptor beta chains were read from a single sample in a study of T cells in Graves' hyperthyroidism and ophthalmopathy. TCRdb reprocessed the multiplex PCR reads with MiXCR, giving one entry per CDR3 protein. This sample has around 300,000 distinct CDR3 sequences; roughly an eighth occur once, and the top ten carry approximately 7.9%. Sample: blood. These TCRs come from a woman in her thirties or forties with Graves' hyperthyroidism. The CDR3 runs from the conserved cysteine through the conserved F or W. Each record gives: D gene, clone size, CDR3 length, J gene, V gene, CDR3 protein, CDR3 DNA. A D gene is named only where the DNA matches it firmly. Clone size, where shown, is once, few, many, or a class for clones that have expanded.

>-|many|14|TRBJ2-2|TRBV28
CASSTIAYTGELFF
TGTGCCAGCAGCACCATAGCGTACACCGGGGAGCTGTTTTTT
>-|many|15|TRBJ2-3|TRBV11-1
CASSLTGNMPDTQYF
TGTGCCAGCAGCTTAACAGGGAATATGCCAGATACGCAGTATTTT
>-|many|13|TRBJ1-6|TRBV5-6
CASSSRGGSPLHF
TGTGCCAGCAGCTCCAGGGGTGGGTCACCCCTCCACTTT
>-|many|13|TRBJ2-7|TRBV2
CASLIREEYEQYF
TGTGCCAGCCTGATCAGGGAGGAGTACGAGCAGTACTTC
>-|many|12|TRBJ2-1|TRBV18
CASSPPSNEQFF
TGTGCCAGCTCACCACCGAGCAATGAGCAGTTCTTC
>-|many|15|TRBJ1-2|TRBV6-1
CASMRASNSNYGYTF
TGTGCCAGCATGCGCGCCTCAAACTCCAACTATGGCTACACCTTC
>TRBD1|many|16|TRBJ1-3|TRBV7-2
CASSLVGTGAGNTIYF
TGTGCCAGCAGCTTAGTAGGGACAGGTGCCGGAAACACCATATATTTT
>-|many|14|TRBJ2-3|TRBV20-1
CSALKGGQGDTQYF
TGCAGTGCCCTCAAAGGAGGTCAAGGAGATACGCAGTATTTT
>-|few|11|TRBJ2-2|TRBV6-1
CASTGTGELFF
TGTGCCAGCACAGGCACCGGGGAGCTGTTTTTT
>TRBD2|many|15|TRBJ2-1|TRBV3-1
CASSQDSPSGNEQFF
TGTGCCAGCAGCCAAGATAGTCCTAGCGGGAATGAGCAGTTCTTC
>TRBD2|many|17|TRBJ2-5|TRBV3-1
CASSQGLAGVLQETQYF
TGTGCCAGCAGCCAAGGACTAGCGGGAGTCCTACAAGAGACCCAGTACTTC
>TRBD1|-|12|TRBJ2-5|TRBV10-3
CAISGEDRVGYF
TGTGCCATCAGTGGCGAAGACAGGGTCGGGTACTTC
>-|many|16|TRBJ2-6|TRBV16
CASSQERGAGANVLTF
TGTGCCAGCAGCCAAGAAAGGGGGGCTGGGGCCAACGTCCTGACTTTC
>-|few|16|TRBJ2-7|TRBV11-2
CASRGASSGLSYEQYF
TGTGCCAGCAGGGGGGCCTCCAGCGGTCTTTCTTACGAGCAGTACTTC
>-|-|13|TRBJ2-3|TRBV19
CASSSGIPDTQYF
TGTGCCAGTAGTAGCGGGATCCCAGATACGCAGTATTTT
>TRBD2|many|13|TRBJ2-1|TRBV11-2
CASSFQRGNEQFF
TGTGCCAGCAGCTTTCAGCGGGGTAATGAGCAGTTCTTC
>TRBD2|few|15|TRBJ2-1|TRBV13
CASSSPGLAVTKQFF
TGTGCCAGCAGCTCCCCGGGACTAGCGGTTACGAAGCAGTTCTTC
>-|many|13|TRBJ1-4|TRBV6-6
CASSYSDDEKLFF
TGTGCCAGCAGTTACTCGGACGATGAAAAACTGTTTTTT
>TRBD2|many|15|TRBJ2-3|TRBV11-2
CASSFTSGGTDTQYF
TGTGCCAGCAGCTTTACTAGCGGGGGCACAGATACGCAGTATTTT
>TRBD1|many|15|TRBJ1-5|TRBV27
CASSIHGQGTQPQHF
TGTGCCAGCAGTATCCACGGACAGGGAACCCAGCCCCAGCATTTT
>TRBD1|many|15|TRBJ1-6|TRBV7-8
CASTKVAGGNSPLHF
TGTGCCAGCACCAAGGTGGCAGGGGGCAATTCACCCCTCCACTTT
>-|many|12|TRBJ1-1|TRBV29-1
CSGSGVNTEAFF
TGCAGCGGGTCCGGGGTGAACACTGAAGCTTTCTTT
>-|many|13|TRBJ1-1|TRBV4-1
CASSRLMGGGAFF
TGCGCCAGCAGCCGGCTGATGGGAGGCGGGGCTTTCTTT
>-|-|10|TRBJ1-4|TRBV14
CARSATKLFF
TGTGCCAGATCAGCAACAAAACTGTTTTTT
>-|many|14|TRBJ2-1|TRBV20-1
CSARRDSYYNEQFF
TGCAGTGCTCGCCGGGACTCCTACTACAATGAGCAGTTCTTC
>-|many|15|TRBJ2-1|TRBV15
CATSRDRNRINEQFF
TGTGCCACCAGCAGAGATCGCAACCGAATAAATGAGCAGTTCTTC
>TRBD2|many|15|TRBJ2-5|TRBV7-8
CASSWGGGRAETQHF
TGTGCCAGCAGCTGGGGCGGGGGTCGGGCAGAGACCCAGCACTTC
>TRBD2|many|15|TRBJ2-7|TRBV3-1
CASSQEIAGVYEQYF
TGTGCCAGCAGCCAAGAGATAGCGGGAGTTTACGAGCAGTACTTC
>-|many|15|TRBJ2-2|TRBV11-3
CASSLRRGYVGELFF
TGTGCCAGCAGCTTAAGAAGGGGGTACGTCGGGGAGCTGTTTTTT
>-|few|11|TRBJ1-6|TRBV30
CAWSVTRALHF
TGTGCCTGGAGTGTGACGAGGGCCCTCCACTTT
>-|many|15|TRBJ1-1|TRBV3-1
CASSQDRRLGTEAFF
TGTGCCAGCAGCCAAGATAGGCGGTTGGGCACTGAAGCTTTCTTT
>-|-|16|TRBJ2-6|TRBV5-1
CATTLEGGSGANVLTF
TGCGCCACCACTTTAGAGGGTGGGTCTGGGGCCAACGTCCTGACTTTC
>TRBD2|-|15|TRBJ2-2|TRBV29-1
CSVESGSGGTGELFF
TGCAGCGTTGAAAGCGGGAGCGGAGGTACCGGGGAGCTGTTTTTT
>TRBD1|many|13|TRBJ1-2|TRBV6-1
CASRETGDYGYTF
TGTGCCAGCAGGGAGACAGGGGACTATGGCTACACCTTC
>TRBD1|many|15|TRBJ2-7|TRBV24-1
CATSEDRTGSDEQYF
TGTGCCACCAGTGAGGACAGGACAGGGAGCGACGAGCAGTACTTC
>TRBD1|many|13|TRBJ2-7|TRBV11-3
CASSSSDRAEQYF
TGTGCCAGCAGCTCGTCGGACAGGGCCGAGCAGTACTTC
>-|many|14|TRBJ2-5|TRBV29-1
CSVGQDRIKETQYF
TGCAGCGTTGGACAGGACAGAATAAAAGAGACCCAGTACTTC
>TRBD2|few|14|TRBJ2-5|TRBV12-3/TRBV12-4
CASSFGGPGGAQYF
TGTGCCAGCAGTTTCGGGGGCCCGGGGGGGGCCCAGTACTTC
>-|-|15|TRBJ2-3|TRBV10-3
CAISPGQFLTDTQYF
TGTGCCATCAGCCCCGGACAGTTCCTCACAGATACGCAGTATTTT
>-|many|17|TRBJ2-3|TRBV11-2
CASSFQLTGVRTDTQYF
TGTGCCAGCAGCTTTCAACTAACGGGGGTTCGCACAGATACGCAGTATTTT
>TRBD1|-|14|TRBJ1-6|TRBV11-2
CASSFRDRDSPLHF
TGTGCCAGCAGCTTCCGGGACAGGGATTCACCCCTCCACTTT
>TRBD2|few|14|TRBJ2-7|TRBV19
CASSMPSGSYEQYF
TGTGCCAGTAGTATGCCTAGCGGGAGCTACGAGCAGTACTTC
>TRBD2|many|15|TRBJ2-7|TRBV27
CASSLVSSGTYEQYF
TGTGCCAGCAGTTTAGTTTCTAGCGGGACCTACGAGCAGTACTTC
>-|-|14|TRBJ1-4|TRBV20-1
CSAGGPRTNEKLFF
TGCAGTGCTGGGGGACCTCGAACTAATGAAAAACTGTTTTTT
>TRBD1|few|15|TRBJ1-6|TRBV18
CASSLSGQGNSPLHF
TGTGCCAGCTCACTTTCCGGACAGGGGAATTCACCCCTCCACTTT
>-|many|16|TRBJ2-3|TRBV11-2
CASSGRGELDTDTQYF
TGTGCCAGCAGCGGCCGAGGAGAGTTGGACACAGATACGCAGTATTTT
>-|many|15|TRBJ2-7|TRBV7-2
CASSLGSALTYEQYF
TGTGCCAGCAGCTTAGGCAGCGCCCTAACCTACGAGCAGTACTTC
>-|many|15|TRBJ1-1|TRBV27
CASRHRTDLNTEAFF
TGTGCCAGCAGACATAGGACAGACTTGAACACTGAAGCTTTCTTT
>TRBD1|-|15|TRBJ2-7|TRBV27
CASSSGQGKVYEQYF
TGTGCCAGCAGTTCCGGACAGGGGAAAGTCTACGAGCAGTACTTC
>TRBD1|few|18|TRBJ2-5|TRBV9
CASSPPSSVEGAGETQYF
TGTGCCAGCAGCCCCCCTTCCTCTGTTGAGGGGGCTGGAGAGACCCAGTACTTC
>-|-|13|TRBJ1-2|TRBV6-8
CASSCPSPYGYTF
TGTGCCAGCAGTTGTCCGAGCCCCTATGGCTACACCTTC
>TRBD1|many|16|TRBJ1-4|TRBV5-1
CASSLDRGGTNEKLFF
TGCGCCAGCAGCCTGGACAGGGGAGGAACTAATGAAAAACTGTTTTTT
>-|many|16|TRBJ2-5|TRBV3-1
CASSQDLGLLGYQVYF
TGTGCCAGCAGCCAAGATCTCGGACTTCTGGGGTACCAGGTGTACTTC
>TRBD2|many|15|TRBJ2-1|TRBV7-9
CASRMGLAGYNEQFF
TGTGCCAGCAGAATGGGACTAGCGGGATACAATGAGCAGTTCTTC
>-|many|13|TRBJ2-7|TRBV20-1
CSATPGLREEQYF
TGCAGTGCTACTCCGGGACTTCGGGAAGAGCAGTACTTC
>-|many|16|TRBJ1-2|TRBV6-6
CASSYSPGSGRGGYTF
TGTGCCAGCAGTTACTCTCCCGGCTCTGGGCGGGGTGGCTACACCTTC
>-|many|13|TRBJ1-3|TRBV2
CASFEDSGNTIYF
TGTGCCAGTTTCGAAGACTCTGGAAACACCATATATTTT
>-|few|16|TRBJ1-2|TRBV6-1
CASSEPGGTDNYGCTF
TGTGCCAGCAGTGAACCGGGCGGCACAGATAACTATGGCTGCACCTTC
>-|many|11|TRBJ1-1|TRBV6-1
CASRGHAEAFF
TGTGCCAGCAGGGGTCACGCTGAAGCTTTCTTT
>TRBD2|many|14|TRBJ2-1|TRBV6-1
CASSARTSRNEQFF
TGTGCCAGCAGTGCCCGGACTAGTAGGAATGAGCAGTTCTTC